The 12 T cell receptor beta chains given below trace back to one sample, sequenced in a study of vaccination effects on CD4 cells after COVID-19. Peptide-pool stimulation followed by sequencing identified expanded antigen-specific CD4+ clonotypes in the ViraFEST assay. CD4+ T cell isolation took place after less than 13 days of culture. BNT162b2 vaccine or mRNA-1273 vaccine was given to participants in two doses. Repertoires were generated with immunoSEQ multiplex PCR, while TCRdb's copy carries only in-frame clones and drops some. Here the sample spans roughly 59,000 clones, around four fifths being singletons. Their antigens remain unidentified. The sample consisted of CD4+ T cells from PBMCs cultured with HCoV-OC43 spike peptides, taken after COVID-19 vaccination. Stated subset: HCoV-OC43 spike overlapping peptide pool stimulation. These receptors were obtained from a human donor who received a COVID-19 vaccine.

The chain links TRBV7-2 to TRBJ2-5; the match to TRBD2 covers 8 bases. This CDR3 spans 16 amino acids. Unmatched junction bases numbered 9, after V lost 5 bases and J lost 1 base. Germline lookup yields CDR1 SGHTA and CDR2 FQGNSA. CDR3 DNA sequence: TGTGCCAGCAGCCTCGGAGTAGCGGGGCTCCAAGAGACCCAGTACTTC. Protein: CASSLGVAGLQETQYF.

The V call is TRBV12-3 or TRBV12-4, the J call TRBJ2-7; a weak D match, TRBD2 (6 bases). V was trimmed by 3 bases and J by 7 bases, leaving 7 bases between them. The CDR3 totals 11 residues. This CDR3 reads CASSLGGEQYV. The CDR3 DNA sequence: TGTGCCAGCAGTTTGGGGGGTGAGCAGTACGTC.

This clone was seen just once. The gene calls are TRBV24-1 and TRBJ2-1, with 7 bases lining up with TRBD2. J was trimmed by 9 bases and V by 2 bases; bases with no gene match: 12. Germline CDR1 is KGHDR and CDR2 is SFDVKD. The CDR3 is 16 amino acids. The DNA for the CDR3 is TGTGCCACCAGTGATTACCTCGGGGGGTCAGGTCGTGAGCAGTTCTTC. Its protein product is CATSDYLGGSGREQFF.

The rearrangement joins TRBV28 to TRBJ2-4; TRBD1 matches at 11 bases. This CDR3 has 17 residues. Germline V gives CDR1 MDHEN, CDR2 SYDVKM. Losses at the gene ends were 1 base for V and 0 bases for J; bases not matched to a gene: 2. The CDR3 region has the DNA TGTGCCAGCAGTTTATCCGGACAGGGGGCAGCCAAAAACATTCAGTACTTC. Its translation: CASSLSGQGAAKNIQYF.

This clone has just one count. The gene calls are TRBV24-1 and TRBJ2-1, with D maybe TRBD1 (6 bases). The V gene lost 5 bases and the J gene lost 6 bases, with 22 bases spanning the gap. This CDR3 has 17 residues. CDR1 is KGHDR and CDR2 is SFDVKD in the germline V gene. CDR3 sequence: CATSAASPEGVSNEQFF. The DNA for the CDR3 is TGTGCCACCAGTGCTGCCTCCCCTGAGGGGGTTTCCAATGAGCAGTTCTTC.

CDR3 bases: TGCGCCAGCAGCCCCAGTTATACAGGGGCGAACACTGAAGCTTTCTTT. Translated, it gives CASSPSYTGANTEAFF. V usage is TRBV5-1 and J usage is TRBJ1-1; 7 bases are a match to TRBD1. Germline CDR1 and CDR2: SGHRS and YFSETQ. J gave up 1 base and V 4 bases, and 10 bases lay outside the gene matches. The CDR3 totals 16 residues. The full variable domain, rest sourced from reference TRBV5-1 and TRBJ1-1, is KAGVTQTPRYLIKTRGQQVTLSCSPISGHRSVSWYQQTPGQGLQFLFEYFSETQRNKGNFPGRFSGRQFSNSRSEMNVSTLELGDSALYLCASSPSYTGANTEAFFGQGTRLTVV.

The genes are TRBV28 and TRBJ2-5, with 7 nucleotides matching TRBD2. This CDR3 spans 13 amino acids. J gave up 5 bases and V 6 bases, and 6 bases lay outside the gene matches. Germline CDR1 reads MDHEN; CDR2 reads SYDVKM. In nucleotides, the CDR3 is TGTGCCAGCAGGTGGGGAGGGTACGAGACCCAGTACTTC. Translating gives CASRWGGYETQYF.

Only one count was recorded for this clone. The CDR3 region is CASSLVANEKLFF. As DNA, the CDR3 is TGTGCCAGCAGCTTAGTAGCTAATGAAAAACTGTTTTTT. The V gene is TRBV7-7, the J gene TRBJ1-4; no clear D. Trimming stripped 1 base from V and 3 bases from J, with 3 bases between. This CDR3 is built from 13 residues. From germline, CDR1 is SSHAT and CDR2 FNYEAQ (reference sequence).

The chain couples TRBV28 to TRBJ2-1; D gene uncertain. V lost 2 bases and J lost 6, with 8 bases in between. Germline CDR1 is MDHEN and CDR2 is SYDVKM. The CDR3 sequence is 13 residues long. The CDR3 here is CASSLPVPNEQFF. The CDR3 DNA reads TGTGCCAGCAGTTTACCGGTGCCCAATGAGCAGTTCTTC.

The chain recombines TRBV20-1 with TRBJ1-1; 9 bases align to TRBD1. The trim removed 3 bases at V and 5 bases at J, leaving 10 bases unmatched. The CDR3 is made up of 15 amino acids. Germline lookup yields CDR1 DFQATT and CDR2 SNEGSKA (reference sequence). The CDR3, as DNA: TGCAGTGCTAGTAGGGACAGGGTCCTCTTAACTGAAGCTTTCTTT. It specifies CSASRDRVLLTEAFF.

The V and J genes are TRBV18 and TRBJ1-2, with D possibly matching TRBD1 (6 bases). Trimming took off 0 bases at V and 3 bases at J, with 14 bases between the two ends. The length of the CDR3 is 16 residues. The germline CDR1 and CDR2 sequences are KGHSH and LQKENI. Written as DNA, the CDR3 is TGTGCCAGCTCACCACCGGCGGATGGGGGGCACTATGGCTACACCTTC. Residues: CASSPPADGGHYGYTF.

The chain employs TRBV12-5 and TRBJ2-1; D ambiguous. V was pared by 1 base and J by 4 bases, with 11 bases between. Germline lookup yields CDR1 LGHNT and CDR2 FRNRAP. The CDR3 sequence is 15 residues long. The CDR3 DNA reads as TGTGCTAGTGGTTTGGCGACGACACAATACAATGAGCAGTTCTTC. Residues: CASGLATTQYNEQFF.